Presented here are 24 T cell receptor beta chains from one specimen sequenced in a study of human T cells and chemical hapten exposure. Each CDR3 protein is one row after TCRdb ran MiXCR on the RACE reads. The sample shows some 100,000 distinct CDR3 sequences, roughly a tenth of them seen only once. The sample's time point: patch test 2, 6 weeks after DPC sensitization. Sample treatment: therapeutic diphenylcyclopropenone sensitization with weekly scalp DPC. Sequenced material: whole blood, taken in connection with sensitization to the hapten diphenylcyclopropenone (DPC). The receptors stem from a woman in her forties with alopecia areata. Some clones in this sample may be carry-over from other donors' samples.

This clonotype was seen a handful of times. The chain combines TRBV6-1 with TRBJ2-2; 10 bases match TRBD1. The CDR3 length is 15 residues. V dropped 6 bases and J dropped 6; count of bases not matched to a gene: 7. The V gene's germline CDR1 is MNHNS and CDR2 SASEGT. The CDR3 bases are TGTGCCAGCAGGAAGGACAGGGGGGACGCCGGGGAGCTGTTTTTT. Protein product: CASRKDRGDAGELFF.

Only a few counts were recorded for this clonotype. The chain recombines TRBV27 with TRBJ2-2, with D perhaps matching TRBD2 (6 bases). CDR1 is MNHEY, CDR2 SMNVEV, per germline (reference sequence). The germline V and J ends were trimmed by 3 bases and 5 bases, with 16 bases remaining between them. This CDR3 region has 16 residues. CDR3 region: CASSFIGGIITGELFF. As DNA, the CDR3 is TGTGCCAGCAGTTTTATTGGGGGGATCATAACCGGGGAGCTGTTTTTT.

This clonotype appeared many times. The chain combines TRBV12-3 or TRBV12-4 with TRBJ2-7; 7 nucleotides line up with TRBD2. V dropped 4 bases and J dropped 3; count of bases not matched to a gene: 9. This CDR3 has 15 residues. The CDR3 sequence is CASSSWTRAVYEQYF. The CDR3, as DNA: TGTGCCAGCAGTTCTTGGACTAGGGCCGTCTACGAGCAGTACTTC.

The rearrangement joins TRBV10-2 to TRBJ2-7; D perhaps matches TRBD1 (5 bases). The ends were cut back, 10 bases at V and 6 bases at J, with 16 bases in the middle. Germline-derived CDR1 and CDR2 are WSHSY and SAAADI. The CDR3 covers 12 residues. The CDR3 DNA reads TGCGCCACCTTGGGGCCCCAGGGCGAGCAGTACTTC. It encodes CATLGPQGEQYF.

This rearrangement joins TRBV6-2 or TRBV6-3 to TRBJ2-5, with 13 bases identical to TRBD2. This CDR3 region has 16 residues. Losses at the gene ends were 7 bases for V and 3 bases for J; bases not matched to a gene: 8. Germline loops: CDR1 MNHEY, CDR2 SVGEGT. In DNA form, the CDR3 reads TGTGCCAGCACTAACGGGACTAGCGGGATTAAAGAGACCCAGTACTTC. It codes for CASTNGTSGIKETQYF.

The table lists this clonotype with many counts. This sequence joins TRBV6-1 and TRBJ2-4; the D gene is possibly TRBD2 (7 bases). Germline-derived CDR1 and CDR2 are MNHNS and SASEGT. This CDR3 region has 14 residues. V lost 4 bases and J lost 8, with 15 bases in between. The DNA of the CDR3 is TGTGCCAGCAGTGGGGGGGGGCACGCGCACATTCAGTACTTC. Translation: CASSGGGHAHIQYF.

This clonotype was detected only a few times. This chain connects TRBV18 to TRBJ1-2, with 11 bases fitting TRBD1. V gave up 3 bases and J gave up 8 bases; unmatched junction bases: 2. The CDR3 loop spans 13 amino acids. The germline V gene encodes CDR1 KGHSH and CDR2 LQKENI. The CDR3 bases are TGTGCCAGCTCACCGGACAGGGGGCAAGGCTACACCTTC. Translation: CASSPDRGQGYTF.

This clonotype was detected only a few times. CDR3 sequence (DNA): TGCGCCAGCAGCTCAAACTTGGGGACCGGGGAGCTGTTTTTT. This encodes CASSSNLGTGELFF. This chain links TRBV5-1 with TRBJ2-2; D uncertain. Trimming took 3 bases from V and 5 from J, leaving 11 bases between them. Germline V gene data show CDR1 as SGHRS and CDR2 as YFSETQ. The CDR3 covers 14 residues.

This clonotype was counted ten times or more. The chain joins TRBV29-1 to TRBJ1-5; 8 nucleotides match TRBD1. The CDR3 runs 20 residues. The trim removed 6 bases at V and 3 bases at J, leaving 25 bases unmatched. Germline assignment: CDR1 SQVTM and CDR2 ANQGSEA. CDR3 residues: CSVGDRGGIPKPFYNQPQHF. In DNA, the CDR3 is TGCAGCGTGGGAGACAGGGGAGGAATACCGAAGCCTTTTTACAATCAGCCCCAGCATTTT.

This clonotype was observed a single time. The chain couples TRBV6-1 to TRBJ2-1; 7 bases align to TRBD2. The CDR3 is made up of 16 amino acids. CDR1 and CDR2 from the germline V gene are MNHNS and SASEGT. V dropped 2 bases and J dropped 5; count of bases not matched to a gene: 9. The CDR3 region has the DNA TGTGCCAGCAGTGAAACACTAGCGCGAGGAAACAATGAGCAGTTCTTC. This translates into CASSETLARGNNEQFF.

About this clonotype itself: This could be a read error, since a much larger clone is one nucleotide away. The chain uses TRBV7-2 and TRBJ2-7, with a tentative D call TRBD2 (6 bases). Germline V CDR1 and CDR2: SGHTA, FQGNSA. V lost 3 bases, J lost 3 bases, and 12 bases lay in between. The length of the CDR3 is 14 residues. CDR3 in DNA: TGTGCCAGCAGCTTGGGACTGAGGGTCTACGAGCAGTACTTC. This translates into CASSLGLRVYEQYF. Drawing the rest from reference TRBV7-2 and TRBJ2-7, the complete variable domain is GAGVSQSPSNKVTEKGKDVELRCDPISGHTALYWYRQSLGQGLEFLIYFQGNSAPDKSGLPSDRFSAERTGGSVSTLTIQRTQQEDSAVYLCASSLGLRVYEQYFGPGTRLTVT.

This clonotype was observed a handful of times. The rearrangement uses TRBV12-3 or TRBV12-4 and TRBJ2-3; 12 bases map to TRBD2. The length of the CDR3 is 17 residues. V lost 6 bases, J lost 1 base, and 8 bases stayed unmatched. CDR3 amino acids: CASSPLAGGVGTDTQYF. CDR3 sequence (DNA): TGTGCCAGCAGCCCACTAGCGGGGGGAGTTGGCACAGATACGCAGTATTTT.

This clonotype was counted only a few times. This chain joins TRBV29-1 and TRBJ1-5; D gene ambiguous. Trimming pared 4 bases from V and 2 bases from J, leaving 9 bases between. This CDR3 spans 13 amino acids. Germline values: CDR1 SQVTM, CDR2 ANQGSEA. DNA of the CDR3: TGCAGCGTTGCGCGGGATCGCAATCAGCCCCAGCATTTT. As protein: CSVARDRNQPQHF.

This clonotype was counted many times. The chain carries TRBV27 and TRBJ2-1, with 10 positions matching TRBD2. With 2 bases clipped from V and 5 bases from J, the junction kept 18 bases outside the gene matches. CDR3 size: 20 residues. CDR1 MNHEY and CDR2 SMNVEV come from the germline V gene (reference sequence). The CDR3 loop reads CASSLELAGGPNHHNNEQFF. DNA for the CDR3: TGTGCCAGCAGTTTAGAATTAGCGGGGGGCCCCAATCACCATAACAATGAGCAGTTCTTC.

This clonotype was counted ten times or more. This rearrangement joins TRBV6-2 or TRBV6-3 to TRBJ2-7, with 7 bases that match TRBD2. The V gene's germline CDR1 is MNHEY and CDR2 SVGEGT. V shed 2 bases and J 2 bases; nucleotides not matched to a gene: 0. The CDR3 runs to 13 residues. The CDR3 sequence is CASSYGTTYEQYF. The CDR3 DNA reads TGTGCCAGCAGTTACGGGACTACCTACGAGCAGTACTTC.

This clonotype was seen repeatedly, ten times or more. The V call is TRBV6-6, the J call TRBJ1-2; possible D gene TRBD1, 5 bases. The CDR3 is made up of 14 amino acids. Germline V CDR1 and CDR2: MNHNY, SVGAGI (reference sequence). V was cut by 6 bases and J by 6 bases, with 17 bases left in between. CDR3 in DNA: TGTGCCAGCAGAACGGGGGGTCGCATGGATGGCTACACCTTC. Its protein product is CASRTGGRMDGYTF.

This clonotype has ten or more counts. This sequence joins TRBV5-4 and TRBJ2-1; D might be TRBD2 (5 bases). The germline gives CDR1 SGHNT, CDR2 YYREEE (reference sequence). Trimming took off 1 base at V and 1 base at J, with 9 bases between the two ends. The CDR3 totals 15 residues. The CDR3 protein is CASSLTGNSYNEQFF. CDR3 coding DNA: TGTGCCAGCAGCTTGACCGGGAATTCCTACAATGAGCAGTTCTTC.

The table lists this clonotype with a few counts. The J gene is TRBJ2-7, the V gene TRBV9, with D perhaps matching TRBD2 (6 bases). The V end was cut by 0 bases, the J end by 4 bases, with 17 bases between. Germline loops: CDR1 SGDLS, CDR2 YYNGEE. This CDR3 spans 16 amino acids. The CDR3 is CASSVGGSGRDYEQYF. DNA for the CDR3: TGTGCCAGCAGCGTAGGGGGGAGCGGGCGCGATTACGAGCAGTACTTC. The full variable domain, its missing parts supplied by reference TRBV9 and TRBJ2-7, is DSGVTQTPKHLITATGQRVTLRCSPRSGDLSVYWYQQSLDQGLQFLIQYYNGEERAKGNILERFSAQQFPDLHSELNLSSLELGDSALYFCASSVGGSGRDYEQYFGPGTRLTVT.

In DNA, the CDR3 is TGTGCCAGCACCACAGACAAAACCTACGAGCAGTACTTC. This sequence encodes CASTTDKTYEQYF. V and J are TRBV7-2 and TRBJ2-7; no reliable D call. This CDR3 region has 13 residues. The germline V and J ends were trimmed by 7 bases and 2 bases, with 12 bases remaining between them. Germline V gene lookup returns CDR1 SGHTA and CDR2 FQGNSA.

This clonotype was seen repeatedly, ten times or more. The genes are TRBV23-1 and TRBJ2-7; the D gene is possibly TRBD2 (5 bases). Being an ORF, TRBV23-1 has a function that is uncertain. The CDR3 loop spans 12 amino acids. The V gene lost 2 bases and the J gene lost 6 bases, with 8 bases spanning the gap. The CDR3 DNA sequence: TGCGCCAGCAGTCAAAGAGGGTGCGAGCAGTACTTC. Translated, it gives CASSQRGCEQYF.

At least ten counts were recorded for this clonotype. The chain employs TRBV6-5 and TRBJ2-5; 7 bases match TRBD1. The CDR3 length is 14 residues. From germline, CDR1 is MNHEY and CDR2 SVGAGI. V trimming: 1 base; J trimming: 4 bases; junction bases outside the gene matches: 3. DNA of the CDR3: TGTGCCAGCAGTTACTTAGGGGGCGCAGAGACCCAGTACTTC. Protein product: CASSYLGGAETQYF.

The sample holds many counts of this clonotype. This rearrangement joins TRBV6-1 to TRBJ1-5, with D possibly TRBD1 on 5 matching bases. The V end was cut by 1 base, the J end by 2 bases, with 9 bases between. Germline assignment: CDR1 MNHNS and CDR2 SASEGT. This CDR3 region has 15 residues. The CDR3: CASSEDGGGNQPQHF. CDR3 DNA sequence: TGTGCCAGCAGTGAAGATGGGGGAGGCAATCAGCCCCAGCATTTT.

This clonotype was detected ten times or more. CDR3: CSARRGLGNQPQHF. In DNA form, the CDR3 reads TGCAGTGCTAGGAGGGGGCTTGGCAATCAGCCCCAGCATTTT. V is TRBV20-1 and J is TRBJ1-5; the match to TRBD1 covers 7 bases. Germline lookup yields CDR1 DFQATT and CDR2 SNEGSKA (reference sequence). The CDR3 contains 14 residues. The V gene end was trimmed by 3 bases and the J gene end by 2 bases; junction bases not matched to a gene: 4.

V gene TRBV6-6 combines with J gene TRBJ1-3; D is perhaps TRBD1 (5 bases). The CDR3 has 15 residues. Trimming shortened V by 2 bases and J by 0 bases, and 8 bases separated the two germline ends. Germline CDR1 MNHNY, CDR2 SVGAGI (reference sequence). This chain's CDR3 is CASSYDSASGNTIYF. CDR3 sequence (DNA): TGTGCCAGCAGTTACGACAGTGCCTCTGGAAACACCATATATTTT.